This T cell receptor (beta chain) was profiled in a study of blood T cell repertoires in COVID-19. About the study: T cells, B-cell-depleted T cells, or PBMCs supplied cDNA or gDNA.

Only in-frame clones appear in the TCRdb table, and some are missing; sequencing was by immunoSEQ multiplex PCR. Counted here are tens of thousands of clones, more than 75% occurring once; the ten biggest clones make up around 7.9%. This CDR3 is 14 amino acids long. The germline V gene has CDR1 MDHEN and CDR2 SYDVKM. V was pared by 8 bases and J by 2 bases, with 15 bases between. The material sequenced was peripheral blood. The receptor's source is a man in his forties or fifties with active COVID-19. This sequence joins TRBV28 and TRBJ1-2; no reliable D call. CDR3 coding DNA: TGTGCCAGCGCCCAAGCAACCAAAAACTATGGCTACACCTTC. Its translation is CASAQATKNYGYTF.